These 31 T cell receptor beta chains share one sample of origin, sequenced in a study of regulatory T cells in long-lasting Graves disease. Time point: newly diagnosed GD, antithyroid drugs for less than 3 months. PBMC RNA was the source of the TCR library. For TCR beta, libraries came from iRepertoire HTBI primers and Arm-PCR of CDR3 regions. TCRdb fed the multiplex PCR reads into MiXCR, producing one record per CDR3 protein. The sample shows more than 450,000 distinct CDR3 sequences, 15% to 20% of them seen only once. In addition, the sample was reused for a study of T cells in Graves' hyperthyroidism and ophthalmopathy.

The sample was peripheral blood mononuclear cells (PBMCs), taken at new diagnosis, from a patient treated with antithyroid drugs. All receptors derive from a man aged 40-49 years with Graves disease.

The chain combines TRBV19 with TRBJ2-7, with 9 bases lining up with TRBD1. CDR1 LNHDA and CDR2 SQIVND come from the germline V gene (reference sequence). Unmatched junction bases numbered 6, after V lost 6 bases and J lost 0 bases. This CDR3 has 15 amino acids. As DNA, the CDR3 is TGTGCCAGTAGCCAACTACAGGGGGCCTCCTACGAGCAGTACTTC. Encoded protein: CASSQLQGASYEQYF.

This clonotype was seen a few times. The chain recombines TRBV27 with TRBJ2-3; a possible D gene is TRBD1 (6 bases). The CDR3 contains 17 residues. V lost 5 bases to trimming and J lost 0 bases, with 18 bases between them. Germline V gene data show CDR1 as MNHEY and CDR2 as SMNVEV (reference sequence). CDR3 nucleotide sequence: TGTGCCAGCAGTCCCCTTGGACAGACCGATAGCACAGATACGCAGTATTTT. Its protein is CASSPLGQTDSTDTQYF.

This clonotype was detected a few times. This chain uses TRBV7-9 with TRBJ2-7; TRBD2 aligns across 7 bases. Germline V CDR1 and CDR2: SEHNR, FQNEAQ (reference sequence). This CDR3 is built from 15 residues. J was trimmed by 2 bases and V by 1 base; bases with no gene match: 5. This CDR3 reads CASSLVDGGAYEQYF. Written as DNA, the CDR3 is TGTGCCAGCAGCTTAGTTGATGGGGGGGCCTACGAGCAGTACTTC.

There are many counts of this clonotype. The CDR3 protein is CASSGNQETQYF. The CDR3 region has the DNA TGTGCCAGTTCAGGGAACCAAGAGACCCAGTACTTC. V usage is TRBV28 and J usage is TRBJ2-5, with D perhaps matching TRBD1 (5 bases). Germline CDR1 MDHEN, CDR2 SYDVKM. The CDR3 is made up of 12 amino acids. The V end lost 9 bases, the J end lost 0 bases, and 8 bases lay between the germline ends.

The sample holds many counts of this clonotype. The chain uses TRBV11-2 and TRBJ2-7; D ambiguous. Trimming left V 5 bases short and J 7 bases short, with 15 bases between. The CDR3 is 13 amino acids. Germline loops: CDR1 SGHAT, CDR2 FQNNGV. The CDR3 is CASSPTPMMEQYF. The DNA of the CDR3 is TGTGCCAGCAGCCCGACCCCCATGATGGAGCAGTACTTC.

This clonotype was observed a few times. V is TRBV19 and J is TRBJ2-7; 7 positions match TRBD1. Germline lookup yields CDR1 LNHDA and CDR2 SQIVND (reference sequence). This CDR3 contains 15 residues. V trimming: 7 bases; J trimming: 2 bases; junction bases outside the gene matches: 11. In DNA, the CDR3 is TGTGCCAGTAAAGGGACAGCCCTTGGGGCCTACGAGCAGTACTTC. It codes for CASKGTALGAYEQYF.

This clonotype was seen just once. The chain employs TRBV25-1 and TRBJ2-7; possibly TRBD1 or TRBD2 for D (6 bases each). V was shortened by 5 bases and J by 7 bases, with 18 bases between the two germline ends. The CDR3 totals 14 residues. The germline V gene has CDR1 MGHDK and CDR2 SYGVNS. CDR3 coding DNA: TGTGCCAGCAGTTGGAGGGGGTCTGTACGGGAGCAGTACTTC. As protein: CASSWRGSVREQYF.

This chain uses TRBV10-3 with TRBJ1-5, with D unresolved. The germline V gene has CDR1 ENHRY and CDR2 SYGVKD. This CDR3 region has 15 residues. V lost 4 bases, J lost 0 bases, and 10 bases lay in between. The CDR3 coding sequence is TGTGCCATCAGTGCGGACGGTTTTAGCAATCAGCCCCAGCATTTT. This gives the protein CAISADGFSNQPQHF.

In this sample, this clonotype turned up many times. The chain couples TRBV2 to TRBJ1-2; D ambiguous. The CDR3 sequence is 15 residues long. The germline CDR1 and CDR2 sequences are SNHLY and FYNNEI. V dropped 8 bases and J dropped 4 bases, with 20 bases sitting between them. The CDR3 DNA reads as TGTGCCAGCTCGCAATCCCCTGGACGGGGCTATGGCTACACCTTC. Amino acids: CASSQSPGRGYGYTF.

Ten or more counts support this clonotype. The chain recombines TRBV28 with TRBJ1-4; D gene unclear. Trimming pared 6 bases from V and 8 bases from J, leaving 7 bases between. Germline values: CDR1 MDHEN, CDR2 SYDVKM. The CDR3 covers 11 residues. DNA of the CDR3: TGTGCCAGCAGCGCCAGCGAAAAACTGTTTTTT. Amino acids: CASSASEKLFF.

This chain joins TRBV6-1 and TRBJ1-3, with 9 nucleotides matching TRBD1. The CDR3 is made up of 15 amino acids. V shed 3 bases, J shed 4 bases, and the junction held 4 bases outside the gene matches. The germline gives CDR1 MNHNS, CDR2 SASEGT. The CDR3 bases are TGTGCCAGCAGTGATCGGACAGGGGACGGAAACACCATATATTTT. Residues: CASSDRTGDGNTIYF.

This clonotype was observed many times. This chain joins TRBV12-3 or TRBV12-4 and TRBJ2-3, with D hard to call. Trimming pared 8 bases from V and 1 base from J, leaving 10 bases between. There are 13 residues in the CDR3. CDR3 protein: CASRHPGTDTQYF. CDR3 nucleotide sequence: TGTGCCAGCCGACACCCGGGCACAGATACGCAGTATTTT.

This clonotype was seen a few times. The chain recombines TRBV27 with TRBJ1-5; unclear D gene. The CDR3 runs 14 residues. The V end was cut by 3 bases, the J end by 0 bases, with 6 bases between. Germline-derived CDR1 and CDR2 are MNHEY and SMNVEV (reference sequence). CDR3 nucleotides: TGTGCCAGCAGTTTTTACGATAGCAATCAGCCCCAGCATTTT. Its protein is CASSFYDSNQPQHF.

This clonotype came up many times. The chain joins TRBV24-1 to TRBJ2-1, with D tentatively TRBD2 (6 bases). CDR1 and CDR2 from the germline V gene are KGHDR and SFDVKD. Trimming took 1 base from V and 8 from J, leaving 17 bases between them. The CDR3 is 16 amino acids. The CDR3 region has the DNA TGTGCCACCAGTGATTTTGCTGGCGGGCGGGACGATGAGCAGTTCTTC. This sequence encodes CATSDFAGGRDDEQFF.

The chain is built from TRBV10-1 and TRBJ2-3; 9 bases are shared with TRBD2. Germline V CDR1 and CDR2: WNHNN, SYGVQD (reference sequence). Trimming cost V 3 bases and J 5 bases; bases outside gene matches: 9. The CDR3 is 16 amino acids. The CDR3 reads CASSDSSGMLEDTQYF. CDR3 nucleotide sequence: TGCGCCAGCAGTGATTCTAGCGGGATGTTAGAAGATACGCAGTATTTT.

This chain joins TRBV6-5 and TRBJ1-6; D is uncertain. V was trimmed by 4 bases and J by 0 bases, leaving 7 bases between them. The CDR3 consists of 15 residues. CDR1 and CDR2 (germline): MNHEY, SVGAGI. The CDR3 nucleotides are TGTGCCAGCAGTTCAACCAGCTCCTATAATTCACCCCTCCACTTT. Protein product: CASSSTSSYNSPLHF.

The table lists this clonotype with many counts. The gene calls are TRBV7-9 and TRBJ1-5; TRBD1 aligns across 7 bases. The CDR3 loop spans 15 amino acids. After removal of 5 bases from V and 7 bases from J, the junction contained 11 bases not matched to a gene. Germline values: CDR1 SEHNR, CDR2 FQNEAQ (reference sequence). The CDR3 reads CASSVSGTAGQPQHF. CDR3 bases: TGTGCCAGCAGCGTCTCCGGGACAGCCGGACAGCCCCAGCATTTT.

The V and J genes are TRBV4-2 and TRBJ2-6, with a tentative D call TRBD2 (6 bases). Germline CDR1 is LGHNA and CDR2 is YNFKEQ. V lost 1 base, J lost 1 base, and 8 bases lay in between. This CDR3 has 16 amino acids. The DNA for the CDR3 is TGTGCCAGCAGCCAAGCGGCGGGGTCTGGGGCCAACGTCCTGACTTTC. Amino acids: CASSQAAGSGANVLTF.

This clonotype occurred a few times. The gene calls are TRBV12-5 and TRBJ1-6; 9 bases match TRBD1. The germline V gene has CDR1 LGHNT and CDR2 FRNRAP. The CDR3 consists of 17 residues. Germline trimming cut 0 bases from V and 7 bases from J; bases unmatched to any gene: 7. The DNA for the CDR3 is TGTGCTAGTGGTTTGGTACCAAGCGGACAGGGGAATTCACCCCTCCACTTT. Its protein is CASGLVPSGQGNSPLHF.

This clonotype was seen repeatedly, ten times or more. V is TRBV12-3 or TRBV12-4 and J is TRBJ1-5; 8 positions agree with TRBD1. The CDR3 is 16 residues long. Trimming cost V 6 bases and J 4 bases; bases outside gene matches: 11. The CDR3 sequence is CASRPAGGARNQPQHF. DNA of the CDR3: TGTGCCAGCAGACCCGCAGGGGGCGCGAGGAATCAGCCCCAGCATTTT.

At least ten counts were recorded for this clonotype. This rearrangement joins TRBV12-3 or TRBV12-4 to TRBJ2-1; D unclear. The CDR3 sequence is 11 residues long. V dropped 8 bases and J dropped 6 bases, with 8 bases sitting between them. Here the CDR3 reads CASQVFNEQFF. CDR3 bases: TGTGCCAGCCAAGTCTTCAATGAGCAGTTCTTC.

Concerning this clonotype itself: This likely reflects a read error, since a far larger clone is one base away. CDR3 region: CASSQGALDYEQFF. The CDR3 DNA is TGTGCCAGCAGCCAAGGGGCCCTGGACTACGAGCAGTTCTTC. This rearrangement joins TRBV3-1 to TRBJ2-1; D is perhaps TRBD2 (6 bases). With 1 base removed from V and 10 bases from J, the gap between germline ends came to 14 bases. The CDR3 length is 14 residues. CDR1 and CDR2 (germline): LGHDT, YNNKEL (reference sequence).

This clonotype was seen only a few times. Germline is not matched at one junction end, which may reflect a read error. This rearrangement joins TRBV7-9 to TRBJ2-7; 9 positions agree with TRBD2. CDR1 is SEHNR and CDR2 is FQNEAQ in the germline V gene (reference sequence). This CDR3 region has 17 residues. CDR3 loop: CASSPGTSLPFSCEQYF. The CDR3 DNA follows: TGTGCCAGCAGCCCCGGGACTAGCTTACCGTTTTCCTGCGAGCAGTACTTC.

This clonotype was counted at least ten times. The chain recombines TRBV6-1 with TRBJ1-1; D gene ambiguous. Germline-derived CDR1 and CDR2 are MNHNS and SASEGT. Trimming shortened V by 5 bases and J by 7 bases, and 11 bases separated the two germline ends. This CDR3 has 12 residues. CDR3: CASSHADGEAFF. CDR3 in DNA: TGTGCCAGCAGTCACGCGGATGGTGAAGCTTTCTTT.

This clonotype came up many times. The chain links TRBV27 to TRBJ2-5; D may match TRBD1 or TRBD2 (6 bases each). Germline CDR1 is MNHEY and CDR2 is SMNVEV (reference sequence). The CDR3 loop spans 15 amino acids. Trimming left V 3 bases short and J 3 bases short, with 14 bases between. CDR3 amino acids: CASSLSRGPEETQYF. The CDR3 DNA follows: TGTGCCAGCAGTTTGAGCCGGGGGCCCGAAGAGACCCAGTACTTC.

The chain couples TRBV28 to TRBJ2-7; TRBD1 is a possible D gene (5 bases). Germline-derived CDR1 and CDR2 are MDHEN and SYDVKM. V was trimmed by 6 bases and J by 0 bases, leaving 6 bases between them. The CDR3 is 12 amino acids. CDR3 residues: CASRQASYEQYF. CDR3 bases: TGTGCCAGCAGACAGGCCTCCTACGAGCAGTACTTC.

This clonotype was seen repeatedly, ten times or more. The chain uses TRBV20-1 and TRBJ2-7; possibly TRBD1 for D (5 bases). CDR3 length: 14 residues. Trimming pared 0 bases from V and 5 bases from J, leaving 14 bases between. From germline, CDR1 is DFQATT and CDR2 SNEGSKA (reference sequence). The DNA for the CDR3 is TGCAGTGCTAGAGATCGGCCAGGGCGAAACGAGCAGTACTTC. It specifies CSARDRPGRNEQYF.

The table lists this clonotype with many counts. This chain connects TRBV28 to TRBJ2-3; 11 bases map to TRBD2. Trimming removed 5 bases from V and 8 bases from J; junction bases left unmatched: 12. The CDR3 runs 16 residues. Germline V gene sequence: CDR1 MDHEN, CDR2 SYDVKM. CDR3 loop: CASSPRLAGSVGTQYF. CDR3 DNA sequence: TGTGCCAGCAGTCCGAGACTAGCGGGATCCGTAGGTACGCAGTATTTT.

The genes are TRBV4-1 and TRBJ2-4, with 8 bases lining up with TRBD1. Germline V lookup: CDR1 MGHRA, CDR2 YSYEKL. The CDR3 totals 15 residues. Unmatched junction bases numbered 5, after V lost 5 bases and J lost 2 bases. The CDR3 DNA reads TGCGCCAGCAGCGCAAGGACAGGGACCAAAAACATTCAGTACTTC. Its protein product is CASSARTGTKNIQYF.

The V and J genes are TRBV6-1 and TRBJ2-7; TRBD2 matches 7 bases. Germline V CDR1 and CDR2: MNHNS, SASEGT. With V trimmed by 4 bases and J by 7 bases, 7 bases remained unmatched. The CDR3 loop spans 13 amino acids. CDR3 DNA: TGTGCCAGCAGTGCGCGGGAGTGGGAAGAGCAGTACTTC. Protein: CASSAREWEEQYF.

There are a few counts of this clonotype. The chain joins TRBV15 to TRBJ1-5, with D unresolved. This CDR3 comprises 14 residues. Trimming removed 5 bases at V and 6 bases at J, with 14 bases between. Germline V CDR1 and CDR2: LNHNV, YYDKDF (reference sequence). In DNA form, the CDR3 reads TGTGCCACCAGCTCCGGGAACCTAGTTCAGCCCCAGCATTTT. Translation: CATSSGNLVQPQHF.